Listed below are T cell receptor beta chains from one sample, sequenced in a study of cytomegalovirus exposure and HLA in healthy donors. Produced via immunoSEQ multiplex PCR; TCRdb's table is partial and in-frame only. The sample consists of about 100,000 clones, 79% of them appearing once. Sequencing was done on a sample of PBMCs. These receptors all come from a woman aged 40 to 50 in good health and CMV-seronegative. Each CDR3 is given with its conserved first and last residue. The order of the fields is D gene, clone size, J gene, V gene, CDR3 protein, CDR3 DNA. A D gene is named only where the DNA matches it firmly. Only some rows state a clone size, as once, few, many or a class for expanded clones.

TRBD1 | NA | TRBJ1-6 | TRBV9 | CASSVGTGGSPLHF | TGTGCCAGCAGCGTCGGGACAGGAGGTTCACCCCTCCACTTT
TRBD1 | NA | TRBJ1-3 | TRBV4-3 | CASSQSTGPGNTIYF | TGCGCCAGCAGCCAATCGACAGGGCCTGGAAACACCATATATTTT
NA | NA | TRBJ2-1 | TRBV7-2 | CASSLPSSNEQFF | TGTGCCAGCAGCTTACCTAGTTCCAATGAGCAGTTCTTC
NA | few | TRBJ2-3 | TRBV5-5 | CASSLDGGADTQYF | TGTGCCAGCAGTTTGGACGGAGGGGCAGATACGCAGTATTTT
TRBD1 | NA | TRBJ2-7 | TRBV5-5 | CASGRDSGYEQYF | TGTGCCAGCGGCAGGGACAGCGGTTACGAGCAGTACTTC
NA | NA | TRBJ1-3 | TRBV23-1 | CASSHLGGPGNTIYF | TGCGCCAGCAGTCACCTCGGAGGGCCTGGAAACACCATATATTTT
NA | NA | TRBJ2-3 | TRBV7-2 | CASSLGLASTDTQYF | TGTGCCAGCAGCTTAGGGCTAGCTAGCACAGATACGCAGTATTTT
NA | NA | TRBJ2-2 | TRBV10-3 | CAISGGWSPNTGELFF | TGTGCCATCAGTGGGGGCTGGTCACCAAACACCGGGGAGCTGTTTTTT
TRBD1 | NA | TRBJ2-7 | TRBV4-1 | CASSPTRPGQGSYEQYF | TGCGCCAGCAGCCCAACACGCCCGGGACAGGGTTCCTACGAGCAGTACTTC
NA | NA | TRBJ1-1 | TRBV10-3 | CAIRTEKNTEAFF | TGTGCCATCAGAACAGAGAAGAACACTGAAGCTTTCTTT
TRBD1 | few | TRBJ1-1 | TRBV7-9 | CASSLGTGVNTEAFF | TGTGCCAGCAGCTTAGGGACAGGGGTGAACACTGAAGCTTTCTTT
TRBD2 | NA | TRBJ2-3 | TRBV28 | CASSYSGRAGADTQYF | TGTGCCAGCAGTTATAGCGGGAGGGCCGGGGCAGATACGCAGTATTTT
TRBD2 | NA | TRBJ2-7 | TRBV28 | CASRNAGMTGGYEQYF | TGTGCCAGCAGAAACGCCGGGATGACGGGGGGATACGAGCAGTACTTC
NA | NA | TRBJ2-1 | TRBV27 | CASRALAGAGQFF | TGTGCCAGCCGGGCGTTGGCGGGGGCGGGGCAGTTCTTC
NA | NA | TRBJ2-2 | TRBV7-6 | CASRLGVDGISAGELFF | TGTGCCAGCAGACTGGGAGTGGATGGTATTTCGGCCGGGGAGCTGTTTTTT
NA | few | TRBJ1-2 | TRBV14 | CASSQLPGLYGYTF | TGTGCCAGCAGCCAACTTCCAGGATTGTATGGCTACACCTTC
NA | NA | TRBJ1-2 | TRBV27 | CASSYTASYGYTF | TGTGCCAGCAGCTACACAGCCTCCTATGGCTACACCTTC
NA | NA | TRBJ1-5 | TRBV6-5 | CASDGGANQPQHF | TGTGCCAGCGACGGGGGGGCGAATCAGCCCCAGCATTTT
TRBD1 | NA | TRBJ2-2 | TRBV5-4 | CASSKRDRGTGELFF | TGTGCCAGCAGCAAACGGGACAGGGGAACCGGGGAGCTGTTTTTT
TRBD1 | NA | TRBJ1-2 | TRBV5-6 | CASSWGQLNYGYTF | TGTGCCAGCAGCTGGGGACAGCTTAACTATGGCTACACCTTC
NA | NA | TRBJ2-7 | TRBV2 | CAGSEYSEQYF | TGTGCCGGTAGCGAGTACAGCGAGCAGTACTTC
TRBD2 | NA | TRBJ2-1 | TRBV5-1 | CASSIRLAGVNEQFF | TGCGCCAGCAGCATCCGACTAGCGGGAGTCAATGAGCAGTTCTTC
NA | NA | TRBJ1-2 | TRBV6-6 | CASDARGSSYGYTF | TGTGCCAGCGACGCCCGGGGATCAAGCTATGGCTACACCTTC
TRBD1 | NA | TRBJ1-5 | TRBV6-1 | CASSQDRARDQPQHF | TGTGCCAGCAGTCAGGACAGGGCCCGGGATCAGCCCCAGCATTTT
TRBD2 | NA | TRBJ2-3 | TRBV4-1 | CASSQVISSGGSTDTQYF | TGCGCCAGCAGCCAAGTAATATCGAGCGGGGGGAGCACAGATACGCAGTATTTT